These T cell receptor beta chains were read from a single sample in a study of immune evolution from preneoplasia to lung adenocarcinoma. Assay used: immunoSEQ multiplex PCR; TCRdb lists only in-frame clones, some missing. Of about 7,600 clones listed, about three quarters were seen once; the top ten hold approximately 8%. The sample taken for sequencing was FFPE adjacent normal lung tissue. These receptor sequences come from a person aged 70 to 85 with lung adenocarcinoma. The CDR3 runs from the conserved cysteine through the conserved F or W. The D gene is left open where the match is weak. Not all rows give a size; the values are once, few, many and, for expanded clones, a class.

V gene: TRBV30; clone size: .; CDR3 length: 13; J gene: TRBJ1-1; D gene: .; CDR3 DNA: TGTGCCTGGAGGGACTCTGGGAACACTGAAGCTTTCTTT; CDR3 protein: CAWRDSGNTEAFF
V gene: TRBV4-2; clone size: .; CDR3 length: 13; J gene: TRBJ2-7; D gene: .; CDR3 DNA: TGTGCCAGCAGCCAACGGAAGGGTTACGAGCAGTACTTC; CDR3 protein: CASSQRKGYEQYF
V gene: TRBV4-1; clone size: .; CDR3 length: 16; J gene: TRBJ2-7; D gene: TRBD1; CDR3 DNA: TGCGCCAGCAGCCCGGGGAACCGAGACAGGGTATACGAGCAGTACTTC; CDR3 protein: CASSPGNRDRVYEQYF
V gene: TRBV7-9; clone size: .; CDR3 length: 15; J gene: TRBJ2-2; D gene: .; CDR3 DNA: TGTGCCAGCAGCTTCGGGGGGCGGTACACCGGGGAGCTGTTTTTT; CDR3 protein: CASSFGGRYTGELFF
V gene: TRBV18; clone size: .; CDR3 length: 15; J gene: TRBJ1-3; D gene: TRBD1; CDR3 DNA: TGTGCCAGCTCACCACCTACAGGGGACGAAAACACCATATATTTT; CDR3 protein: CASSPPTGDENTIYF
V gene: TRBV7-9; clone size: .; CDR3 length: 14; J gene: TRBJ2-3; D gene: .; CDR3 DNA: TGTGCCAGCAGTAGGATTAGCGGCACAGATACGCAGTATTTT; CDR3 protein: CASSRISGTDTQYF
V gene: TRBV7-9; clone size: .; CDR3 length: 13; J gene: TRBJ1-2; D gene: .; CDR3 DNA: TGTGCCAGCAGCCCTCTCAACCGGGGAGGCTACACCTTC; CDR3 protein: CASSPLNRGGYTF
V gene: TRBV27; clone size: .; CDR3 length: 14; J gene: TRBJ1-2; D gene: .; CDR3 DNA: TGTGCCAGCAGTTTAAGGGGGGGAAGCTATGGCTACACCTTC; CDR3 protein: CASSLRGGSYGYTF
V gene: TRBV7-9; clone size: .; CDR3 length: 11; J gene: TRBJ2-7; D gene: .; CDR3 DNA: TGTGCCAGCAGCACAGGGTACGAGCAGTACTTC; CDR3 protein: CASSTGYEQYF
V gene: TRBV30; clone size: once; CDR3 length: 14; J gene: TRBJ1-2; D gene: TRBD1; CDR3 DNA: TGTGCCTGGAGTCCCGGGACAGGGATGGGGGGCTACACCTTC; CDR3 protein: CAWSPGTGMGGYTF
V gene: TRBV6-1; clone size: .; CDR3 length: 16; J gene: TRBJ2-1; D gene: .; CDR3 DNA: TGTGCCAGCAGTGAAGGGGCCGCCTCCCCCTACAATGAGCAGTTCTTC; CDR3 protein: CASSEGAASPYNEQFF
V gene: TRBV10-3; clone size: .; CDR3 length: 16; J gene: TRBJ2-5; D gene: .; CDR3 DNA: TGTGCCATCAGTGAGTCGGCTCGGGGTCGGAAAGAGACCCAGTACTTC; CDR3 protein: CAISESARGRKETQYF
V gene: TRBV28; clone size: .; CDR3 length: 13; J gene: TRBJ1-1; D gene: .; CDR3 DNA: TGTGCCAGCAGTTTAGGGGCAAACACTGAAGCTTTCTTT; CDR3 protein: CASSLGANTEAFF
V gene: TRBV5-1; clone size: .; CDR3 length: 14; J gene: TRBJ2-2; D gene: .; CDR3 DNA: TGCGCCAGCGGGGTGGCAGGTGGGACCGGGGAGCTGTTTTTT; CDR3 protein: CASGVAGGTGELFF
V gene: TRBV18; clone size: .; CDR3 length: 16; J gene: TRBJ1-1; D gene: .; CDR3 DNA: TGTGCCAGCTCACCGGTCAGGGCCGGGATGAACACTGAAGCTTTCTTT; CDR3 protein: CASSPVRAGMNTEAFF
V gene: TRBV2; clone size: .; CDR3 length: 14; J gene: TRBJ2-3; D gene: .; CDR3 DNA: TGTGCCAGCAGGGAGAGTGGCGGCACAGATACGCAGTATTTT; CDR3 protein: CASRESGGTDTQYF
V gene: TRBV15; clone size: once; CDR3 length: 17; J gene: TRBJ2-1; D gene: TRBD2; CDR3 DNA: TGTGCCACCAGCAGAGATAGGGTGCTAGCGGGGTCCCCTCAGCAGTTCTTC; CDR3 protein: CATSRDRVLAGSPQQFF
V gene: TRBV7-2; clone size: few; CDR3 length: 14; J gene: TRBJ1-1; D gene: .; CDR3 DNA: TGTGCCAGCAGCTTCGTGGGGGAGCGCACTGAAGCTTTCTTT; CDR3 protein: CASSFVGERTEAFF
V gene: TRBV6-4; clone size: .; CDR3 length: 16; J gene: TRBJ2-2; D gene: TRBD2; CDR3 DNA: TGTGCCAGCAGTGACTCTAGCGGGAGAGGCGGCGGGGAGCTGTTTTTT; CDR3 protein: CASSDSSGRGGGELFF
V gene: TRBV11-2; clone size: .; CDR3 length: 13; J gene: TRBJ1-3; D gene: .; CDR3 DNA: TGTGCCAGCAGCTCGACTCTAGGAAACACCATATATTTT; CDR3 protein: CASSSTLGNTIYF
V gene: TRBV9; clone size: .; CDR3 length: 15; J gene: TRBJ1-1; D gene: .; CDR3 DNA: TGTGCCAGCAGCGAAGAACAGGGTGGAGGGACTGAAGCTTTCTTT; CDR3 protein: CASSEEQGGGTEAFF
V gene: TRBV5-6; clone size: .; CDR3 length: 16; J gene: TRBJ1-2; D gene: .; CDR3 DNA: TGTGCCAGCAGCTTGGATACCGGGAATTTTAACTATGGCTACACCTTC; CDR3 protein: CASSLDTGNFNYGYTF
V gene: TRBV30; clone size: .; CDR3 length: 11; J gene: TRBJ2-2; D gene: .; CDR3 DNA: TGTGCCTGGAGTGTATTGGGGGAGCTGTTTTTT; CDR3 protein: CAWSVLGELFF
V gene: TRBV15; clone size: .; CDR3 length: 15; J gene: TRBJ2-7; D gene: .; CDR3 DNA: TGTGCCACCAGCTGGCAGGAAGCCGGGGGTTACGAGCAGTACTTC; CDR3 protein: CATSWQEAGGYEQYF
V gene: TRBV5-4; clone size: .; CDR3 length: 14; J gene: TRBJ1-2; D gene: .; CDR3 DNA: TGTGCCAGCAGCTTGGCCGTCACCGACTATGGCTACACCTTC; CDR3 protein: CASSLAVTDYGYTF
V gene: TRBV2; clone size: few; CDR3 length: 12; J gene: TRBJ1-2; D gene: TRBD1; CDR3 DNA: TGTGCCAGCAGAGAAACAGGGGTCGGCTACACCTTC; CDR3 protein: CASRETGVGYTF
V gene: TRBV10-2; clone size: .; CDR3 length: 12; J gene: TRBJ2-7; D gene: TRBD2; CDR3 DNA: TGCGCCAGCAGAAGCGGGAGCCACGAGCAGTACTTC; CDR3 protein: CASRSGSHEQYF
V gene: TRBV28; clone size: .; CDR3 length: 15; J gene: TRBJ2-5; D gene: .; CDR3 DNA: TGTGCCAGCAGCCCCCCGGAAAGTTTGCAAGAGACCCAGTACTTC; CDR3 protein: CASSPPESLQETQYF
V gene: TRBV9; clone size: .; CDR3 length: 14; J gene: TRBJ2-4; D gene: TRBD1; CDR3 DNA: TGTGCCAGCAGCACTCACACCGGGACAGGGCATCAGTACTTC; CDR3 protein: CASSTHTGTGHQYF
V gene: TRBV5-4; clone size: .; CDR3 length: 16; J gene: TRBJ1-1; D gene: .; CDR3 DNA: TGTGCCAGCACCACGGGACTCAGGACTATGAACACTGAAGCTTTCTTT; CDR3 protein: CASTTGLRTMNTEAFF
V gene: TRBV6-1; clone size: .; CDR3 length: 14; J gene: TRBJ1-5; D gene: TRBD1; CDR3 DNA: TGTGCCAGCAATAAGCAGGGGGCAAATCAGCCCCAGCATTTT; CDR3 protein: CASNKQGANQPQHF
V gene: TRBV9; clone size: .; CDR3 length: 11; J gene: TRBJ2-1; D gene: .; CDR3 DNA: TGTGCCAGCGCGCGGACCAATGAGCAGTTCTTC; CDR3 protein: CASARTNEQFF
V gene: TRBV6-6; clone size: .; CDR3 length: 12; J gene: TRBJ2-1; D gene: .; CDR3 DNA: TGTGCCAGCAGTTTCGTGGGGAATGAGCAGTTCTTC; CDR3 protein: CASSFVGNEQFF
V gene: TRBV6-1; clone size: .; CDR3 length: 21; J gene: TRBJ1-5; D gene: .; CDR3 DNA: TGTGCCAGCAGTGAATACGGGTCCTTCTACTCAGGGGCCCCGATCAATCAGCCCCAGCATTTT; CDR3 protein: CASSEYGSFYSGAPINQPQHF
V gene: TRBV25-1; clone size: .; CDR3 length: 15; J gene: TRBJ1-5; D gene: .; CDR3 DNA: TGTGCCAGTGCTATGGGGGGAGGGGCCAATCAGCCCCAGCATTTT; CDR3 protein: CASAMGGGANQPQHF
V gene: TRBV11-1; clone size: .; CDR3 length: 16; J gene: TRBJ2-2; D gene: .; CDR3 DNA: TGTGCCAGCAGCTCTCGACCCGGGCGCGGCACCGGGGAGCTGTTTTTT; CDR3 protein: CASSSRPGRGTGELFF